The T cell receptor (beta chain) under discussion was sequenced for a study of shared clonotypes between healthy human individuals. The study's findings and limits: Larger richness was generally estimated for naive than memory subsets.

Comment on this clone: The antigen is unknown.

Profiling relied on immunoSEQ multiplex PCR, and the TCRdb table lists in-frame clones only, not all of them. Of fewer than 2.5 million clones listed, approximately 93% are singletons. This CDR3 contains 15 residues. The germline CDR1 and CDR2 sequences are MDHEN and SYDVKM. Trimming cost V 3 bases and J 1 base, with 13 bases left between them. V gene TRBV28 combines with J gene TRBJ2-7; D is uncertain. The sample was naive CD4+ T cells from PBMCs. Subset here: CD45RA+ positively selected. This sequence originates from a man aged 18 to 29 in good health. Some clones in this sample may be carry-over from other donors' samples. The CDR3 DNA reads TGTGCCAGCAGTTTTTATGGGCAGGAATCCTACGAGCAGTACTTC. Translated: CASSFYGQESYEQYF. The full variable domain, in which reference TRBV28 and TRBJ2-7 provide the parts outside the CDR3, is DVKVTQSSRYLVKRTGEKVFLECVQDMDHENMFWYRQDPGLGLRLIYFSYDVKMKEKGDIPEGYSVSREKKERFSLILESASTNQTSMYLCASSFYGQESYEQYFGPGTRLTVT.